Sequencing of this TCR beta chain was carried out in a study of CD8+ T cells in alopecia areata (dated by TCRdb to the late 2010s). As for the study more broadly: The treated patients, all with moderate-to-severe alopecia areata, were enrolled in an open-label pilot trial of oral tofacitinib given at 5 to 10 mg twice daily. Biopsies were taken from tofacitinib-treated patients at baseline and again at 4 and 24 weeks into treatment, and several of those patients also had a later scalp biopsy. The SALT score, which quantifies the percentage of affected scalp surface area, was used to measure disease severity in treated patients. High-throughput TCRbeta sequencing was used to examine T cell clonal expansion in alopecia areata in both the C3H/HeJ mouse model and human patients. The RNA source kit depended on sample type: the PAXgene miRNA kit for fixed scalp, the miRNeasy kit for PBMCs, and the RNeasy kit for mouse skin. Scalp clonality was compared among normal scalp (n=4), patchy alopecia areata scalp (n=8), and alopecia totalis/universalis scalp (n=8). On the human side, TCRbeta sequencing was run on scalp tissue and on sorted CD4+ and CD8+ peripheral blood T cells from healthy controls and from alopecia areata patients with either patchy or totalis/universalis disease. Tofacitinib was administered for 6 to 18 months, and 6 months of follow-up off drug were then conducted to assess delayed response and recurrence. immunoSEQ multiplex PCR using 35 Vbeta forward primers and 13 Jbeta reverse primers was used to amplify TCRbeta CDR3 regions. The research as a whole found: Shared TCR sequences between patients were less evident than in mice, which may be partly attributable to HLA diversity in the patient population. Resident alphabeta T cells in normal human skin are also sequenced, complicating scalp TCR repertoire analysis, unlike mouse skin dominated by gammadelta T cells. With tofacitinib, both scalp clonality and the number of expanded CD8+ clones among the top 100 scalp clones went down significantly. Higher clonality and more expanded CD8+ clones were observed in lesional scalp than in normal scalp, particularly in alopecia totalis/universalis, a finding suggestive of antigenic drive. Because the treated cohort was small and had only one nonresponder, larger studies are needed to examine links between baseline CD8+ expansion and response. During tofacitinib treatment, many expanded lesional clones stuck around in both scalp and blood, and this persistence may partly explain why relapse happens after treatment is stopped.

Comment on this clone: The clone's antigen remains unknown. No quality values exist for individual bases; no much larger clone is one base distant.

The label giving this sample's treatment or condition can be read as: oral pan-JAK inhibitor, 5-10 mg twice daily. From alopecia areata patients, peripheral blood was collected along with lesional scalp punch biopsies. PBMCs were isolated by density centrifugation and stained for CD3, CD4 and CD8, after which CD4+ and CD8+ T cells were sorted on a FACSAria. The receptor library was made with the immunoSEQ multiplex PCR assay. RNA was extracted from all samples and reverse transcribed into cDNA, which served as template for TCR sequencing. First-strand cDNA was synthesized with SuperScript III using a 2:1 mix of oligo-dT and random hexamers. A synthetic immune receptor repertoire was used to gauge amplification bias, and whatever bias remained was removed computationally. Per the authors' processing: Raw reads were preprocessed to remove errors, and CDR3 was defined according to IMGT conventions as the region from the conserved cysteine to phenylalanine. Clonality was calculated as 1 minus Shannon entropy normalized by log2 of the number of productive unique TCRs. CD4 or CD8 identity of scalp clones was inferred by cross-referencing scalp TCRbeta sequences with sorted blood CD4 and CD8 repertoires. TCRdb re-hosts the immuneACCESS table, in-frame sequences only. Its copies lack some clones; in the studies checked, an unresolved V gene accounts for under half of them, and the cause for the rest is not known. V and J calls plus clone size are reproduced from that table; the DNA served to infer D and trimming. This sample is represented by a few hundred thousand clones; over 45% of them were singletons. Of the sample, around 0.92% falls within the top ten clones.

Trimming at the junction amounts to 2 bases on V and 10 bases on J, and the germline ends lie 23 bases apart. The CDR3 starts with the cysteine, ends with the phenylalanine, and has 16 residues. Only the CDR3 part of the read is kept: 48 bases, read in frame from the first base. The germline V gene gives CDR1 as SGHRS and CDR2 as YFSETQ. This chain joins TRBV5-1 to TRBJ2-3; the D gene is possibly TRBD1, with 6 bases matching. This TCR derives from a human donor with alopecia areata. Sequencing used CD4+ T cells sorted from blood, obtained at week 52, from a patient treated with tofacitinib. DNA sequence: TGCGCCAGCAGCTTCCCCCGGACAGCGGACACAGGAGCGCAGTATTTT. It translates as CASSFPRTADTGAQYF.